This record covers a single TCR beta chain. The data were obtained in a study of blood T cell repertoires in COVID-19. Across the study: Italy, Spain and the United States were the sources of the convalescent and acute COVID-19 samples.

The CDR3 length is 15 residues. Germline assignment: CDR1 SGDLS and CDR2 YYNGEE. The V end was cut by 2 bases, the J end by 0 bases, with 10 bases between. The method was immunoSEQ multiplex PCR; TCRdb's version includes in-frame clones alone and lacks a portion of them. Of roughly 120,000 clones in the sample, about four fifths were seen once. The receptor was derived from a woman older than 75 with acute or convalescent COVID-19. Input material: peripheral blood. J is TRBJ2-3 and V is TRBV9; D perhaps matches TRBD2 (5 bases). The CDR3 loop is CASSVWTSSTDTQYF. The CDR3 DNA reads TGTGCCAGCAGCGTTTGGACTTCTAGCACAGATACGCAGTATTTT. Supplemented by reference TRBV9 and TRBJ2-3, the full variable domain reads DSGVTQTPKHLITATGQRVTLRCSPRSGDLSVYWYQQSLDQGLQFLIQYYNGEERAKGNILERFSAQQFPDLHSELNLSSLELGDSALYFCASSVWTSSTDTQYFGPGTRLTVL.